These 22 T cell receptor beta chains originate from one sample sequenced in a study of T cells in Graves' hyperthyroidism and ophthalmopathy. TCR beta CDR3 regions were amplified from RNA. HTBI primers were the set used in a first-round RT-PCR of the TCR CDR3. TCRdb ran MiXCR on the multiplex PCR reads and lists one entry per CDR3 protein. This table has fewer than 650,000 distinct CDR3 sequences, about 14% appearing once. Material for sequencing was blood. All receptors come from a woman aged 25 to 39 with Graves' hyperthyroidism that later progressed to Graves' ophthalmopathy.

The rearrangement joins TRBV4-3 to TRBJ2-1, with D possibly TRBD2 on 5 matching bases. The germline V gene encodes CDR1 LGHNA and CDR2 YSLEER. V lost 0 bases and J lost 6, with 12 bases in between. The CDR3 spans 15 residues. DNA of the CDR3: TGCGCCAGCAGCCAAGAAGGAGGTGCGGGCAATGAGCAGTTCTTC. This sequence encodes CASSQEGGAGNEQFF.

The DNA for the CDR3 is TGTGCCAGCAGTTACCTGGGACTAGCGGGAGCGGCACCCGGGGAGCTGTTTTTT. This encodes CASSYLGLAGAAPGELFF. The chain recombines TRBV6-5 with TRBJ2-2, with 14 bases matching TRBD2. In germline, CDR1 is MNHEY, CDR2 SVGAGI. With 2 bases clipped from V and 6 bases from J, the junction kept 8 bases outside the gene matches. The CDR3 is 18 residues long.

This clonotype came up many times. This rearrangement joins TRBV11-2 to TRBJ2-7, with a possible D match to TRBD1 (5 bases). Germline V gene lookup returns CDR1 SGHAT and CDR2 FQNNGV. V was shortened by 3 bases and J by 2 bases, with 8 bases between the two germline ends. The CDR3 is made up of 13 amino acids. CDR3 in amino acids: CASSFSDTYEQYF. The CDR3 DNA reads TGTGCCAGCAGCTTCTCGGACACCTACGAGCAGTACTTC.

This clonotype was seen ten or more times. This chain joins TRBV28 and TRBJ1-1, with unresolved D. CDR1 is MDHEN and CDR2 is SYDVKM in the germline V gene. Trimming cost V 6 bases and J 4 bases, with 9 bases left between them. The CDR3 covers 12 residues. CDR3 sequence reads: CASRKVVTEAFF. Here the CDR3 DNA reads TGTGCCAGCAGGAAGGTAGTCACTGAAGCTTTCTTT.

V and J are TRBV9 and TRBJ1-1, with D possibly being TRBD1 (6 bases). Trimming pared 3 bases from V and 5 bases from J, leaving 14 bases between. The germline V gene has CDR1 SGDLS and CDR2 YYNGEE. The CDR3 is made up of 14 amino acids. CDR3 residues: CASSGRTQGTEAFF. DNA for the CDR3: TGTGCCAGCAGCGGGCGTACACAGGGAACTGAAGCTTTCTTT.

Comments on this clonotype: Given a much more abundant clone one base away, this may be a read error. The chain links TRBV3-1 to TRBJ2-2, with unresolved D. The CDR3 sequence is 18 residues long. Germline V gives CDR1 LGHDT, CDR2 YNNKEL (reference sequence). V lost 0 bases and J 7 bases, leaving 21 bases between the germline ends. The CDR3 nucleotides read TGTGCCAGCAGCCAAGATCAACAATTAAGGCAGCCGGACGGGGAGCTGTTTTTT. Its protein is CASSQDQQLRQPDGELFF.

This clonotype came up a few times. The genes are TRBV6-2 or TRBV6-3 and TRBJ2-2; 13 positions agree with TRBD2. J lost 6 bases, V lost 5 bases, and 6 bases had no gene match. From germline, CDR1 is MNHEY and CDR2 SVGEGT. The CDR3 consists of 16 residues. CDR3 protein: CASSLHGLAGAGELFF. The CDR3 DNA reads TGTGCCAGCAGTCTCCACGGACTAGCGGGAGCCGGGGAGCTGTTTTTT.

Only a few counts were recorded for this clonotype. The chain is built from TRBV18 and TRBJ1-3; D not certain. Germline loops: CDR1 KGHSH, CDR2 LQKENI. The CDR3 loop spans 17 amino acids. V lost 3 bases and J lost 0, with 15 bases in between. The CDR3 is CASSPIQASLSGNTIYF. The CDR3 bases are TGTGCCAGCTCACCGATTCAAGCGTCCCTCTCTGGAAACACCATATATTTT.

This clonotype was seen many times. J is TRBJ1-2 and V is TRBV18, with D possibly matching TRBD1 (5 bases). Germline CDR1 is KGHSH and CDR2 is LQKENI. With 5 bases removed from V and 4 bases from J, the gap between germline ends came to 20 bases. This CDR3 has 16 residues. The CDR3 is CASSWVAGQGTYGYTF. As DNA, the CDR3 is TGTGCCAGCTCATGGGTAGCAGGCCAGGGAACCTATGGCTACACCTTC.

This clonotype was seen at least ten times. The CDR3: CASSLRSAEAFF. In DNA, the CDR3 is TGTGCCAGCAGCTTAAGGTCCGCTGAAGCTTTCTTT. The rearrangement links TRBV7-2 to TRBJ1-1; no definite D call. V lost 2 bases, J lost 6 bases, and 7 bases lay in between. CDR1 is SGHTA, CDR2 FQGNSA, per germline. The CDR3 consists of 12 residues. Full variable domain (missing parts from reference TRBV7-2 and TRBJ1-1): GAGVSQSPSNKVTEKGKDVELRCDPISGHTALYWYRQSLGQGLEFLIYFQGNSAPDKSGLPSDRFSAERTGGSVSTLTIQRTQQEDSAVYLCASSLRSAEAFFGQGTRLTVV.

This clonotype came up many times. This chain links TRBV2 with TRBJ1-5; D is possibly TRBD1 (5 bases). CDR1 SNHLY and CDR2 FYNNEI come from the germline V gene. Trimming removed 6 bases from V and 6 bases from J, with 15 bases in between. The CDR3 covers 14 residues. The CDR3 loop reads CASSNTGQGQPQHF. The CDR3 DNA reads TGTGCCAGCAGCAACACCGGGCAGGGTCAGCCCCAGCATTTT.

The rearrangement links TRBV4-1 to TRBJ1-4; no clear D gene. This CDR3 is built from 15 residues. The V and J ends lost 0 bases and 8 bases respectively, with 13 bases between them. Germline values: CDR1 MGHRA, CDR2 YSYEKL. The DNA of the CDR3 is TGCGCCAGCAGCCAAGAGACAAGCGGAGAGGAAAAACTGTTTTTT. This encodes CASSQETSGEEKLFF.

The V call is TRBV7-9, the J call TRBJ2-2, with 7 bases aligning to TRBD1. V lost 7 bases and J lost 0; bases outside the gene matches: 8. Germline V gene lookup returns CDR1 SEHNR and CDR2 FQNEAQ (reference sequence). The CDR3 runs to 16 residues. The CDR3 region has the DNA TGTGCCAGCATAGCCTCCGGGACAGCGAACACCGGGGAGCTGTTTTTT. It codes for CASIASGTANTGELFF.

This clonotype was seen ten or more times. The chain uses TRBV14 and TRBJ2-3, with D possibly TRBD1 on 6 matching bases. The V end was cut by 0 bases, the J end by 4 bases, with 14 bases between. The length of the CDR3 is 16 residues. Germline CDR1 and CDR2: SGHDN and FVKESK. CDR3 sequence reads: CASSQDRGFLADTQYF. The CDR3, as DNA: TGTGCCAGCAGCCAAGACAGGGGTTTCCTCGCAGATACGCAGTATTTT.

This clonotype appeared a few times. V is TRBV12-3 or TRBV12-4 and J is TRBJ2-7; D is undetermined. The V end lost 3 bases, the J end lost 6 bases, and 12 bases lay between the germline ends. CDR3 length: 13 amino acids. CDR3 DNA sequence: TGTGCCAGCAGTTTTCGGCTAGATAGCGAGCAGTACTTC. Its translation is CASSFRLDSEQYF.

This clonotype was picked up many times. V usage is TRBV20-1 and J usage is TRBJ1-5, with 7 positions matching TRBD1. V lost 6 bases to trimming and J lost 5 bases; unmatched junction nucleotides: 7. The CDR3 sequence is 13 residues long. CDR1 and CDR2 (germline): DFQATT, SNEGSKA (reference sequence). This CDR3 reads CSAIGQVDQPQHF. The DNA for the CDR3 is TGCAGTGCGATAGGACAGGTTGATCAGCCCCAGCATTTT.

This clonotype has ten or more counts. This chain links TRBV4-2 with TRBJ2-1, with TRBD2 as a possible D gene (5 bases). Germline assignment: CDR1 LGHNA and CDR2 YNFKEQ. The V end was cut by 0 bases, the J end by 8 bases, with 11 bases between. The CDR3 covers 14 residues. The CDR3 reads CASSQELDSYEQFF. The CDR3 bases are TGTGCCAGCAGCCAAGAACTAGATTCGTATGAGCAGTTCTTC.

V is TRBV6-1 and J is TRBJ2-1; 8 bases agree with TRBD1. CDR1 MNHNS and CDR2 SASEGT come from the germline V gene. CDR3 length equals 14 residues. After removal of 5 bases from V and 7 bases from J, the junction contained 7 bases not matched to a gene. CDR3 coding DNA: TGTGCCAGCAGTATAGACAGGGGTGGAAATGAGCAGTTCTTC. Translated: CASSIDRGGNEQFF.

This clonotype was recorded at least ten times. This chain links TRBV20-1 with TRBJ2-7; TRBD1 matches 10 bases. CDR3 length: 16 amino acids. Germline CDR1 reads DFQATT; CDR2 reads SNEGSKA (reference sequence). V gave up 0 bases and J gave up 2 bases; unmatched junction bases: 7. Here the CDR3 reads CSARDSGQGWTYEQYF. As DNA, the CDR3 is TGCAGTGCTAGAGACTCGGGACAGGGGTGGACCTACGAGCAGTACTTC.

This clonotype was counted ten times or more. CDR3 DNA sequence: TGTGCCAGCAGAGAGACTGGTTCAGTAAGCGAGCAGTACTTC. Translation gives CASRETGSVSEQYF. J is TRBJ2-7 and V is TRBV12-3 or TRBV12-4; D ambiguous. Deletions cut 6 bases from V and 6 bases from J, with 18 bases between. The CDR3 is 14 amino acids.

The table lists this clonotype with many counts. This chain links TRBV6-1 with TRBJ1-2; tentatively, D is TRBD1 (5 bases). V lost 4 bases and J lost 3, with 21 bases in between. This CDR3 has 17 amino acids. Germline loops: CDR1 MNHNS, CDR2 SASEGT. As DNA, the CDR3 is TGTGCCAGCAGTGCTAACGTTCTTGAGGGGTCTTACTATGGCTACACCTTC. This encodes CASSANVLEGSYYGYTF.

This chain uses TRBV2 with TRBJ2-1, with 14 bases that match TRBD2. V shed 3 bases and J 3 bases; nucleotides not matched to a gene: 13. In germline, CDR1 is SNHLY, CDR2 FYNNEI. This CDR3 contains 20 residues. CDR3 sequence reads: CASSDWVTSGRVSVYNEQFF. Here the CDR3 DNA reads TGTGCCAGCAGTGATTGGGTGACTAGCGGGAGGGTATCAGTCTACAATGAGCAGTTCTTC.